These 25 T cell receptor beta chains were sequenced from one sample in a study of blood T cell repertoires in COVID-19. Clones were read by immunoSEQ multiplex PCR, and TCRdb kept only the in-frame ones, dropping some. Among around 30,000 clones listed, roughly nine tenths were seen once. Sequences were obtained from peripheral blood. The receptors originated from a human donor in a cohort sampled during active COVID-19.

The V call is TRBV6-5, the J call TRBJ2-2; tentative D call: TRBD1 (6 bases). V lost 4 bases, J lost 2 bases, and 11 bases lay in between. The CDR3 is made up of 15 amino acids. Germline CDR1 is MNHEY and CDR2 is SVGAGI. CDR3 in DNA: TGTGCCAGCAGTTCTGGGGGCTTCAACACCGGGGAGCTGTTTTTT. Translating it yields CASSSGGFNTGELFF.

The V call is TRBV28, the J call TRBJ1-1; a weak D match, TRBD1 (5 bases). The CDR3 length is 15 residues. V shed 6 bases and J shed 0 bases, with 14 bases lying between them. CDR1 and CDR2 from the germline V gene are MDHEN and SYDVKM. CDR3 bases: TGTGCCAGCAGACCCCGACAGCTCCTGAACACTGAAGCTTTCTTT. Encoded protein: CASRPRQLLNTEAFF.

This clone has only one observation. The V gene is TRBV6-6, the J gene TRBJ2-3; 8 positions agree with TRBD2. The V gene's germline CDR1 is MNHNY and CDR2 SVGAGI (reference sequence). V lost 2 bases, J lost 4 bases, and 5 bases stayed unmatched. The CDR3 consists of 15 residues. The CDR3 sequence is CASSYGGSGADTQYF. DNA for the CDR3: TGTGCCAGCAGTTACGGTGGTAGCGGGGCAGATACGCAGTATTTT.

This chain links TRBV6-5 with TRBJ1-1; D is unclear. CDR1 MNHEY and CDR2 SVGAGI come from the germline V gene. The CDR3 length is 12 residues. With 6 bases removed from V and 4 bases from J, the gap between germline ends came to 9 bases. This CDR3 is CASSPSATEAFF. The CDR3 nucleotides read TGTGCCAGCAGCCCCAGCGCCACTGAAGCTTTCTTT.

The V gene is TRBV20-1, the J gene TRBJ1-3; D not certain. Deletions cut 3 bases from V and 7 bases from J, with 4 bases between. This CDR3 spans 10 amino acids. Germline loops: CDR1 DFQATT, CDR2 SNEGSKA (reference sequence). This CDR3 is CSARENTIYF. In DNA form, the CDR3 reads TGCAGTGCTAGGGAGAACACCATATATTTT.

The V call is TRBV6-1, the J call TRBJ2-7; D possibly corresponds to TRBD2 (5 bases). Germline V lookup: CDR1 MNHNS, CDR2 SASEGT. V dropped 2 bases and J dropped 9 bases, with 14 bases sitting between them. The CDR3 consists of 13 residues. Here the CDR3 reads CASSELVASGQYV. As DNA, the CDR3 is TGTGCCAGCAGTGAACTCGTAGCCAGCGGGCAGTACGTC.

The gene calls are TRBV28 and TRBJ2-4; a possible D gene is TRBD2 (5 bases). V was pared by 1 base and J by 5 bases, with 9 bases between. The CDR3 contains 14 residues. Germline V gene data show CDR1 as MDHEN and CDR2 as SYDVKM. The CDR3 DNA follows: TGTGCCAGCAGTTTATCCCCCGGGGAAAACATTCAGTACTTC. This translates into CASSLSPGENIQYF.

CDR3 in DNA: TGTGCCAGCAGCCAAGGAGCGACAGGGATCAACACCGGGGAGCTGTTTTTT. It translates to CASSQGATGINTGELFF. V usage is TRBV4-2 and J usage is TRBJ2-2; 7 bases map to TRBD1. V lost 1 base to trimming and J lost 2 bases; unmatched junction nucleotides: 7. In germline, CDR1 is LGHNA, CDR2 YNFKEQ. This CDR3 spans 17 amino acids.

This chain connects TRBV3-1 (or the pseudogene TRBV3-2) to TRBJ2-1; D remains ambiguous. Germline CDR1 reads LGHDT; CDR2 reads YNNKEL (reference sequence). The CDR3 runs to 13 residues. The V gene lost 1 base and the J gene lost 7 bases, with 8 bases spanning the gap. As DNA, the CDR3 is TGTGCCAGCAGCCAAGCTCCCTTAAATGAGCAGTTCTTC. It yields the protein CASSQAPLNEQFF.

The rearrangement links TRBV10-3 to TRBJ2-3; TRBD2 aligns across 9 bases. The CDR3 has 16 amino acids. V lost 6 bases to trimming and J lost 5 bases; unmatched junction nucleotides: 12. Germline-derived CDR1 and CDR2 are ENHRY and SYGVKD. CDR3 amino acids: CAIRSGTSLFLDTQYF. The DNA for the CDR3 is TGTGCCATCAGGTCCGGGACTAGCCTTTTTCTAGATACGCAGTATTTT.

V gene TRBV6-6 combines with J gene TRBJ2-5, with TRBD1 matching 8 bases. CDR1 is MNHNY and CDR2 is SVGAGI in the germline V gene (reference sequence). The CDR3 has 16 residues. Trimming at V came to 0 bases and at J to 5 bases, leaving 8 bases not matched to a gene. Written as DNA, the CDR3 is TGTGCCAGCAGTTACTCCGAGACAGGGGATCGGGAGACCCAGTACTTC. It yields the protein CASSYSETGDRETQYF.

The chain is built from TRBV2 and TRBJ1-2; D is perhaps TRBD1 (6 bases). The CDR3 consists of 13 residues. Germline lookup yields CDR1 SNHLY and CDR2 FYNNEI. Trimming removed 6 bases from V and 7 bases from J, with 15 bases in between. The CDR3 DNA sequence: TGTGCCAGCAGCGGGGGGCGGTCGGGTGGCTACACCTTC. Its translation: CASSGGRSGGYTF.

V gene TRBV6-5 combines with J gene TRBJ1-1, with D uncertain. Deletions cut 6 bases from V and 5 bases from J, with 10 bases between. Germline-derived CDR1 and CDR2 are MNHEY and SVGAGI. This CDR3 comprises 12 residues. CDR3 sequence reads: CASSPGRTEAFF. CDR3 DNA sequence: TGTGCCAGCAGCCCGGGGAGGACTGAAGCTTTCTTT.

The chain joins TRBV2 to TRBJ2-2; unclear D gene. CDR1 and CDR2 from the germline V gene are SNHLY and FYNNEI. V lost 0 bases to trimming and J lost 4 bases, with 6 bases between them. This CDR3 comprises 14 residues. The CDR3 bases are TGTGCCAGCAGTGAAGCGCGATTCACCGGGGAGCTGTTTTTT. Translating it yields CASSEARFTGELFF. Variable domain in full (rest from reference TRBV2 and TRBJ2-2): EPEVTQTPSHQVTQMGQEVILRCVPISNHLYFYWYRQILGQKVEFLVSFYNNEISEKSEIFDDQFSVERPDGSNFTLKIRSTKLEDSAMYFCASSEARFTGELFFGEGSRLTVL.

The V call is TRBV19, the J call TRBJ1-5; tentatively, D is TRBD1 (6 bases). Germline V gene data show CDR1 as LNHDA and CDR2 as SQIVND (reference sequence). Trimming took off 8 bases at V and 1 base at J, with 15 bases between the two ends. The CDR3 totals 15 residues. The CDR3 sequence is CASLITGTSNQPQHF. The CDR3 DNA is TGTGCCAGTTTAATAACAGGGACCAGCAATCAGCCCCAGCATTTT.

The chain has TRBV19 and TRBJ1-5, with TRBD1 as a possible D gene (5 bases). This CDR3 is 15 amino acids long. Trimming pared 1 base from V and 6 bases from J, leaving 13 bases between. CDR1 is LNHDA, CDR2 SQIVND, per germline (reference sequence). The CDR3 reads CASSIGIGGTQPQHF. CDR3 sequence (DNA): TGTGCCAGTAGTATAGGGATCGGGGGAACTCAGCCCCAGCATTTT.

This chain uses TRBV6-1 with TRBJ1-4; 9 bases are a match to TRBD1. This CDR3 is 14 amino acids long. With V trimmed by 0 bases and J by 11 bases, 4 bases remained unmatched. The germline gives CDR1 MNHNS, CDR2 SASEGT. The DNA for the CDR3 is TGTGCCAGCAGTGAAGCACAGGGGGCCGTGAAACTGTTTTTT. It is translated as CASSEAQGAVKLFF.

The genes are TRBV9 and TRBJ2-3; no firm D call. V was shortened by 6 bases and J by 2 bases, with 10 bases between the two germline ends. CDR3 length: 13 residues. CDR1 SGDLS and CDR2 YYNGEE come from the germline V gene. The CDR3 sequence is CASNNFPTDTQYF. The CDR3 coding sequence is TGTGCCAGCAATAACTTCCCCACAGATACGCAGTATTTT.

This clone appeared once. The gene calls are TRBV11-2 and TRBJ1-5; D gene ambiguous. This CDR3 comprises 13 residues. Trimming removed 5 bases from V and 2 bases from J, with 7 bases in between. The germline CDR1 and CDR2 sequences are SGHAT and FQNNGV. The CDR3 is CASSPNGNQPQHF. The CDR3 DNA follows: TGTGCCAGCAGCCCCAATGGCAATCAGCCCCAGCATTTT.

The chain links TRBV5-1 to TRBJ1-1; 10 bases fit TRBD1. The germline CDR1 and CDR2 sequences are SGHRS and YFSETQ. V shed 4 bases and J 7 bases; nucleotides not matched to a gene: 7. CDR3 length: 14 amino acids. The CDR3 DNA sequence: TGCGCCAGCAGCCGACAGGGGGCGAATGTTGAAGCTTTCTTT. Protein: CASSRQGANVEAFF. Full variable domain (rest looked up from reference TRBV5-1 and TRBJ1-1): KAGVTQTPRYLIKTRGQQVTLSCSPISGHRSVSWYQQTPGQGLQFLFEYFSETQRNKGNFPGRFSGRQFSNSRSEMNVSTLELGDSALYLCASSRQGANVEAFFGQGTRLTVV.

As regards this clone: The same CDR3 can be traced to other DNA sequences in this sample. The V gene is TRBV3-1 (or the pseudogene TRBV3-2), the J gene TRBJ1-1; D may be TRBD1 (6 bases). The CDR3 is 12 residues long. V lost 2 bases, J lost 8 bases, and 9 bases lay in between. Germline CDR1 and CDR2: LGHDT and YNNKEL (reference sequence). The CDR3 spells CASSQQGSEAFF. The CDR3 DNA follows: TGTGCCAGCAGCCAACAGGGGAGCGAAGCTTTCTTT.

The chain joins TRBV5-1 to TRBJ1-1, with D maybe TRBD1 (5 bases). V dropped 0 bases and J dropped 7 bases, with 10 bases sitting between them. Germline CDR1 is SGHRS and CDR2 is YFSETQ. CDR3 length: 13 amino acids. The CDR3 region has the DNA TGCGCCAGCAGCTTGGGCTACAGGCTTGAAGCTTTCTTT. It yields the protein CASSLGYRLEAFF.

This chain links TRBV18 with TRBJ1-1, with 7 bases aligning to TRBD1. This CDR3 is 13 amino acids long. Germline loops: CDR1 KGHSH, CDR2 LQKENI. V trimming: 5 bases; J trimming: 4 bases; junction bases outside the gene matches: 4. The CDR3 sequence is CASSLRGLTEAFF. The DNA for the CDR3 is TGTGCCAGCTCATTGAGGGGGCTCACTGAAGCTTTCTTT.

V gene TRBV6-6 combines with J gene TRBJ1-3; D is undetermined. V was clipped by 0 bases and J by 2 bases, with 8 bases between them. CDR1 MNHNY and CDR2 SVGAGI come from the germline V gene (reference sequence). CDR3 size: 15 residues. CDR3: CASSYSTGTGNTIYF. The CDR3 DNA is TGTGCCAGCAGTTACTCGACGGGAACTGGAAACACCATATATTTT.

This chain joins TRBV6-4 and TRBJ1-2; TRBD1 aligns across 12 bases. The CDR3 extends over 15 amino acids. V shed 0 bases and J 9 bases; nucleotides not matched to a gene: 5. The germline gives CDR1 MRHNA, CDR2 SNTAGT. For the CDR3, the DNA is TGTGCCAGCAGTGACTCGGGACAGGGGGCTGGAAGCTACACCTTC. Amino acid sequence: CASSDSGQGAGSYTF.